The text below deals with one T cell receptor beta chain. The sample belongs to a study of blood T cell repertoires in COVID-19. Study summary: T cells, B-cell-depleted T cells, or PBMCs provided the cDNA or gDNA that served as material.

Before being deemed recovered, Cohort 3 donors had two negative PCRs, clearance, or symptom resolution. The CDR3 extends over 14 amino acids. Germline trimming cut 3 bases from V and 4 bases from J; bases unmatched to any gene: 5. The germline gives CDR1 SGDLS, CDR2 YYNGEE. Produced via immunoSEQ multiplex PCR; TCRdb's table is partial and in-frame only. The data show approximately 490,000 clones, with about 85% seen just once and approximately 8.3% held by the top ten. The sequence was collected from a woman aged 60-70 years who had recovered from COVID-19. Sequences were obtained from PBMCs or T cells enriched from blood (not recorded which). The genes are TRBV9 and TRBJ1-2; 8 positions agree with TRBD1. CDR3 loop: CASSAGQGPYGYTF. CDR3 DNA sequence: TGTGCCAGCAGCGCAGGACAGGGCCCCTATGGCTACACCTTC. Together with reference TRBV9 and TRBJ1-2, the CDR3 gives the full variable domain: DSGVTQTPKHLITATGQRVTLRCSPRSGDLSVYWYQQSLDQGLQFLIQYYNGEERAKGNILERFSAQQFPDLHSELNLSSLELGDSALYFCASSAGQGPYGYTFGSGTRLTVV.